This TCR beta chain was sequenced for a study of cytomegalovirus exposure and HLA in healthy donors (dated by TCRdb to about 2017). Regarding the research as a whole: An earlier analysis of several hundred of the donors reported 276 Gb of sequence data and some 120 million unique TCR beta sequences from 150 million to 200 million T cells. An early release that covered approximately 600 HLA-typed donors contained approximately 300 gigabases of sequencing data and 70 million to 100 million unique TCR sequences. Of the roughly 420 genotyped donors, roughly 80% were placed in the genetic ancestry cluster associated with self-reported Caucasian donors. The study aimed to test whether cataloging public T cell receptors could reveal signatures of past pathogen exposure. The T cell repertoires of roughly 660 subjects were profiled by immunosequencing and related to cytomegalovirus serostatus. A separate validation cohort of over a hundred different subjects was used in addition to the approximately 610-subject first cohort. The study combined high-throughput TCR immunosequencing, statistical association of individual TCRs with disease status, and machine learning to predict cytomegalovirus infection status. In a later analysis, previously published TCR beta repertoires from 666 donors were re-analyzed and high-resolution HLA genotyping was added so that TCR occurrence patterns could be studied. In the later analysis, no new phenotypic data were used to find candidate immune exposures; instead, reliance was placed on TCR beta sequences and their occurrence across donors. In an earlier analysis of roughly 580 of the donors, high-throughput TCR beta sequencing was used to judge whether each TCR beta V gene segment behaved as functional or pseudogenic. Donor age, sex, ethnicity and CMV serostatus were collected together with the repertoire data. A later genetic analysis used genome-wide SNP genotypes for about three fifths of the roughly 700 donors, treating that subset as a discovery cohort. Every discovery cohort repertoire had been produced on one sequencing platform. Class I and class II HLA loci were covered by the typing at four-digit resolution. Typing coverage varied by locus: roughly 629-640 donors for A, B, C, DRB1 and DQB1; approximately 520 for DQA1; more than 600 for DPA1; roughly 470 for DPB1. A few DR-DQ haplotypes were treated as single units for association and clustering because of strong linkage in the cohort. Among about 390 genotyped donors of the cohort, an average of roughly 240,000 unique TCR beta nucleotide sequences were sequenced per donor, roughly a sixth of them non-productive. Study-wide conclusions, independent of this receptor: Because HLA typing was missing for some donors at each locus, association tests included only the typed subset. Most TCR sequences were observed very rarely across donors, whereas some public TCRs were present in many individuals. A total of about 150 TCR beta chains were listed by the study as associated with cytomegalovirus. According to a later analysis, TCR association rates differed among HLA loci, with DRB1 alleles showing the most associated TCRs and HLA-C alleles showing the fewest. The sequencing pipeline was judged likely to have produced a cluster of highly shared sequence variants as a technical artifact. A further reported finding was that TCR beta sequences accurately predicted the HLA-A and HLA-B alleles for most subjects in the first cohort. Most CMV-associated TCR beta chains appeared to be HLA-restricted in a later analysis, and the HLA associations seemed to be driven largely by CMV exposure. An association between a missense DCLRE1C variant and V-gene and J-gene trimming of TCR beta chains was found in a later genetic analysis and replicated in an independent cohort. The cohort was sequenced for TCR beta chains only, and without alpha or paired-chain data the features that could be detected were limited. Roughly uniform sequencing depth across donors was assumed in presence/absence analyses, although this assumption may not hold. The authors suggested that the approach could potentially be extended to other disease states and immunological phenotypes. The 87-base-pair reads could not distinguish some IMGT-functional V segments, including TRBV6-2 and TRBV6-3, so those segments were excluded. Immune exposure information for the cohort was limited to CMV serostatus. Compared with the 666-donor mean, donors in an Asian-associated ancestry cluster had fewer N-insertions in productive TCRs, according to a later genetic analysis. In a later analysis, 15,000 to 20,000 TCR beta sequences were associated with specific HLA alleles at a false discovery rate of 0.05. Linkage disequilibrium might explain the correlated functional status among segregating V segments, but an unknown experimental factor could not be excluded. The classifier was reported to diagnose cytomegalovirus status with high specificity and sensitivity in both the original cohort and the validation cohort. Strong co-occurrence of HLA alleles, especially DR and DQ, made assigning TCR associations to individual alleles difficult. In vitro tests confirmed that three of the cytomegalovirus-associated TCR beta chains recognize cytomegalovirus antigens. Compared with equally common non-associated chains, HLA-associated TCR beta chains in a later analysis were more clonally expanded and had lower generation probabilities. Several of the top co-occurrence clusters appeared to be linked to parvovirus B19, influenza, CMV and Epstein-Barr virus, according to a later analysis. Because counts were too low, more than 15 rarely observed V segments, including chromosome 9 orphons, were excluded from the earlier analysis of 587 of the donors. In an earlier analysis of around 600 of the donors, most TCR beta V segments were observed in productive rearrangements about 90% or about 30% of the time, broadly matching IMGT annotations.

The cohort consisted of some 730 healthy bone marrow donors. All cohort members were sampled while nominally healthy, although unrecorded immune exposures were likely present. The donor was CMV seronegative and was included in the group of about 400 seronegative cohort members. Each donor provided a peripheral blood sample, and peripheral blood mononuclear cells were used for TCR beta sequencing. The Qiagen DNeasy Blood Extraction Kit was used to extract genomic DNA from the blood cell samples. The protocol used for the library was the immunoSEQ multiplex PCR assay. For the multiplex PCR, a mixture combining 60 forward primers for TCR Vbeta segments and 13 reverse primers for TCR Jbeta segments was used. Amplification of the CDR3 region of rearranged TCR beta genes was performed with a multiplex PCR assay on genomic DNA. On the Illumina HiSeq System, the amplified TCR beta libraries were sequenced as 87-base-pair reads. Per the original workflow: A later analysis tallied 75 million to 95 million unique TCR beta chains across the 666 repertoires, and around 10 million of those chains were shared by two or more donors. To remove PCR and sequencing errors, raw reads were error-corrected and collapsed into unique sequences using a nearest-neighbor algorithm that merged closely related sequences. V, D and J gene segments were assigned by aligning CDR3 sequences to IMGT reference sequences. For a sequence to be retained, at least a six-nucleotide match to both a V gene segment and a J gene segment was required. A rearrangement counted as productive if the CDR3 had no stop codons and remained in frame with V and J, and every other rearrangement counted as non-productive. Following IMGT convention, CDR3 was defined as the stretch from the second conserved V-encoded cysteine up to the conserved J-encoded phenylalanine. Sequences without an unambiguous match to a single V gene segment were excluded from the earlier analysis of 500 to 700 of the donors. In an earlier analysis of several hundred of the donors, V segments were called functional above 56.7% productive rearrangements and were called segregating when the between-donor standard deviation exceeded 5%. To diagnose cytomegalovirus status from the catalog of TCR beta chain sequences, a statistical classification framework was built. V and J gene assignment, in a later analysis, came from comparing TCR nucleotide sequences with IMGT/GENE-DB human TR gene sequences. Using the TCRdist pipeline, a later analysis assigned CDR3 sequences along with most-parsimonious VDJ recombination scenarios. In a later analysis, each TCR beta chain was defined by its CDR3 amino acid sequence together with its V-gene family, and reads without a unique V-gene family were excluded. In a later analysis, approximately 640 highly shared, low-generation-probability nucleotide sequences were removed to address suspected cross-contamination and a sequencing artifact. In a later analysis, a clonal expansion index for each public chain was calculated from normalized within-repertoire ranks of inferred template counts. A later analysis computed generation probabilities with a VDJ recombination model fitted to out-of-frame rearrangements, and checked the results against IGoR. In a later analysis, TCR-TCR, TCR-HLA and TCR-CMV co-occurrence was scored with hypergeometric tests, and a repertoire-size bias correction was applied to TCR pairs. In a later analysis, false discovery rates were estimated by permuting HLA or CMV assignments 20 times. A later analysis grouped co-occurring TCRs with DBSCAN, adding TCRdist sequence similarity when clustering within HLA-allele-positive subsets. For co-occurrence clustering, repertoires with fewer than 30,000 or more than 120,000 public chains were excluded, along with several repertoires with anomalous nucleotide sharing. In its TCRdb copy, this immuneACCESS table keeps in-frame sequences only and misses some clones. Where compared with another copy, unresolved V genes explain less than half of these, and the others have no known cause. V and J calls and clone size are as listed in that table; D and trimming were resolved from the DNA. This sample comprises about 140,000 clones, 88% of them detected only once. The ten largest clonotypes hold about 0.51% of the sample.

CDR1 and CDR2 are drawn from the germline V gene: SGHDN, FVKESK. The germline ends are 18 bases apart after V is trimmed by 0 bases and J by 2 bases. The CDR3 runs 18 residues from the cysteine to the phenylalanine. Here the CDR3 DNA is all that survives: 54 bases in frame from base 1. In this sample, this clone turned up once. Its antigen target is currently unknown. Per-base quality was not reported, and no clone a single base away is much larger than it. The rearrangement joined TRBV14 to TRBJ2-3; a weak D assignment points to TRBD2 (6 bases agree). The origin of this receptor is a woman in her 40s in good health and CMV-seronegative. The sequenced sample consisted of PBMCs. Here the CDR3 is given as CASSQEVEMGGITDTQYF. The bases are TGTGCCAGCAGCCAAGAAGTAGAAATGGGGGGAATCACAGATACGCAGTATTTT. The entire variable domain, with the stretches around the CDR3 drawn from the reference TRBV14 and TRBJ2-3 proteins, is EAGVTQFPSHSVIEKGQTVTLRCDPISGHDNLYWYRRVMGKEIKFLLHFVKESKQDESGMPNNRFLAERTGGTYSTLKVQPAELEDSGVYFCASSQEVEMGGITDTQYFGPGTRLTVL.